This T cell receptor (beta chain) was retrieved from a study of technical replicates of blood from a few donors. V dropped 5 bases and J dropped 0; count of bases not matched to a gene: 3. Germline CDR1 is SGHVS and CDR2 is FQNEAQ. This CDR3 contains 14 residues. The protocol was immunoSEQ multiplex PCR, while the TCRdb copy is restricted to in-frame clones and leaves out a portion. The data contain over 80,000 clones, approximately 96% of them singletons. The TCR originated in a human donor in good health. Sequenced: T cells isolated from PBMCs. This sequence joins TRBV7-8 and TRBJ1-1, with TRBD1 matching over 7 bases. This CDR3 is CASSLQGLNTEAFF. In nucleotides, the CDR3 is TGTGCCAGCAGCCTACAGGGGCTGAACACTGAAGCTTTCTTT.